This T cell receptor (beta chain) stems from a study of Ad26.COV2.S vaccination and SARS-CoV-2 variants. Study context: Sample donor was a member of the COV1001 Ad26.COV2.S trial arm. Once or twice, 56 days apart, Ad26.COV2.S was delivered intramuscularly.

V lost 1 base to trimming and J lost 8 bases, with 17 bases between them. Germline V gives CDR1 LGHDT, CDR2 YNNKEL (reference sequence). This CDR3 is built from 15 residues. This sample's treatment: approximately 18 received Ad26.COV2.S at low or high dose, single or two shots; about 5 received placebo; per-sample allocation not given. Collection of samples fell on day 63 after the first vaccine or placebo injection. TCRdb keeps only in-frame clones here, not all; method: immunoSEQ multiplex PCR. The sample shows hundreds of thousands of clones, around 82% of them seen only once. The sequencing here drew on peripheral blood, taken in a trial of Ad26.COV2.S vaccine versus placebo. This TCR came from a person aged 18-65 years who received the Ad26.COV2.S COVID-19 vaccine or a placebo. The chain is built from TRBV3-1 (or the pseudogene TRBV3-2) and TRBJ1-2; no firm D call. CDR3 sequence: CASSQVAGPLWGYTF. The DNA for the CDR3 is TGTGCCAGCAGCCAAGTGGCTGGGCCCCTATGGGGCTACACCTTC.